The source of this T cell receptor (beta chain) is a study of blood T cell repertoires in COVID-19. Some clones are missing from TCRdb's copy, which holds only in-frame ones; the method was immunoSEQ multiplex PCR. Of roughly 350,000 clones in the sample, roughly 90% were seen once. On this clone: Mismatch with germline at one junction end may stem from a read error.

Looked up from germline, CDR1 is SSHAT and CDR2 is FNYEAQ (reference sequence). The CDR3 runs to 17 residues. The source of this sequence is a woman aged 45-60 years with active or convalescent COVID-19. The sample was peripheral blood. The rearrangement uses TRBV7-7 and TRBJ2-2; 11 bases match TRBD2. CDR3 amino acids: CASSLGTSGGTTGELFF. CDR3 sequence (DNA): TGTGCTAGCAGCTTGGGTACTAGCGGGGGAACCACCGGGGAGCTGTTTTTT.